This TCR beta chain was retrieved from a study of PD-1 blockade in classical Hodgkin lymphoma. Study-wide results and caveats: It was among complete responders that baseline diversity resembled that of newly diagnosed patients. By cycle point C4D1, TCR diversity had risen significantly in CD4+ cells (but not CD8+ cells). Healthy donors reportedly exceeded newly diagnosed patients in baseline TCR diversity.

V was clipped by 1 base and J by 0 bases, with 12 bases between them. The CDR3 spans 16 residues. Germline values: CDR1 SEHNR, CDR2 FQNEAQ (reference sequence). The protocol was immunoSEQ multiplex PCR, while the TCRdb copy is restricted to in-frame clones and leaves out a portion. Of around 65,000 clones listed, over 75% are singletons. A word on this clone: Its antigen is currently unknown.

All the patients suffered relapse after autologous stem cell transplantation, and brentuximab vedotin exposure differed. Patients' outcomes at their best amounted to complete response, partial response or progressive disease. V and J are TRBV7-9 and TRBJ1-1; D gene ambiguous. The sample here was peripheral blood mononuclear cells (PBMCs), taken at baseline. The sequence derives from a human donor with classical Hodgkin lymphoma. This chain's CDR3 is CASSLGPDTMNTEAFF. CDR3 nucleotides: TGTGCCAGCAGCTTAGGGCCGGATACTATGAACACTGAAGCTTTCTTT.